This TCR beta chain was identified in a study of T cells in localized non-small cell lung cancer. Assay used: immunoSEQ multiplex PCR; TCRdb lists only in-frame clones, some missing. Of around 40,000 clones in the sample, roughly 84% are singletons; the top ten hold roughly 8.5%. Germline V CDR1 and CDR2: SNHLY, FYNNEI. The CDR3 contains 13 residues. V dropped 3 bases and J dropped 1 base, with 7 bases sitting between them. This clone qualifies as medium-sized (0.01 to 0.1%). The V call is TRBV2, the J call TRBJ2-7; unclear D gene. Sequencing used PBMCs, obtained before any cancer treatment. The clonotype originates from a man between 35 and 75 years old with stage II lung adenocarcinoma. The CDR3 spells CASSDPESYEQYF. The CDR3 nucleotides read TGTGCCAGCAGTGACCCAGAGTCCTACGAGCAGTACTTC.